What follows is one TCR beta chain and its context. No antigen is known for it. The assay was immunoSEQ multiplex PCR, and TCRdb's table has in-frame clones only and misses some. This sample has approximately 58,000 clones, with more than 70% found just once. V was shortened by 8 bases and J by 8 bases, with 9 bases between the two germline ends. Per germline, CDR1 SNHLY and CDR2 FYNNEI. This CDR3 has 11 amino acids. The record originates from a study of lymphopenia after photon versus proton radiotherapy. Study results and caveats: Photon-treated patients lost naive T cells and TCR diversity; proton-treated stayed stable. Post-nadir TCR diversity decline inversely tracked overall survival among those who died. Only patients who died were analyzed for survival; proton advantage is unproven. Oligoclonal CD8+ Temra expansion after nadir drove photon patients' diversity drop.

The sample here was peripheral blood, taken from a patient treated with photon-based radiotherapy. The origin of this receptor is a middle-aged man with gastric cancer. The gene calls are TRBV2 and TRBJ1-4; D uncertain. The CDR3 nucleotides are TGTGCCAGCGGGCAAGACGAAAAACTGTTTTTT. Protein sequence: CASGQDEKLFF.